The clone carrying this T cell receptor (beta chain) has more than one count but fewer than ten. Its antigen is as yet unknown. This sample is part of a study of blood T cells in healthy people across ages. A sample-barcoded 5' primer and a J-beta primer mix were used in a second PCR of roughly 6 to 11 cycles. TCRdb reanalysed the 5' RACE reads using MiXCR and keeps one entry per CDR3 protein. This table holds about 780,000 distinct CDR3 sequences, about 45% found once. The germline V gene has CDR1 GTSNPN and CDR2 SVGIG (reference sequence). CDR3 length: 12 amino acids. V dropped 3 bases and J dropped 4 bases, with 9 bases sitting between them. General study results and limits: Compared with aged donors, long-lived donors showed fewer expanded clones, suggesting selection. Bulk PBMC profiling left naive and antigen-experienced comparisons inconclusive.

The sample was blood. The clonotype originates from an elderly man in good health. This sequence joins TRBV30 and TRBJ2-5; D not certain. CDR3 residues: CAWREFGETQYF. In DNA form, the CDR3 reads TGTGCCTGGAGAGAGTTCGGAGAGACCCAGTACTTC.